A selection of T cell receptor beta chains follows, all from one sample in a study of shared clonotypes between healthy human individuals. Here immunoSEQ multiplex PCR was the method, and the copy in TCRdb shows in-frame clones only, minus some. The table shows fewer than 1.6 million clones, with roughly 98.5% occurring only once. Sequenced: naive CD4+ T cells sorted from blood. The origin of the receptors is a man aged 30-40 years in good health. The CDR3 runs from the conserved cysteine through the conserved F or W. Each record gives: clone size, D gene, J gene, V gene, CDR3 DNA, CDR3 protein. D genes are given only for firm matches. Clone size is not always given. Where it is, it says once, few, many or a class for expanded clones.

once . TRBJ2-1 TRBV18 TGTGCCAGCTCACAATCTGGGTACAATGAGCAGTTCTTC CASSQSGYNEQFF
. . TRBJ1-1 TRBV5-1 TGCGCCAGCAGCCCCGGGGTGAGGGGAAGCGAAGCTTTCTTT CASSPGVRGSEAFF
. TRBD1 TRBJ1-4 TRBV18 TGTGCCAGCTCACCACCAGGGACAGGGACTGAAAAACTGTTTTTT CASSPPGTGTEKLFF
. . TRBJ2-3 TRBV15 TGTGCCACCAGCAGAGGTCCCGGGCGTACGCAGTATTTT CATSRGPGRTQYF
. TRBD2 TRBJ2-5 TRBV10-3 TGTGCCATCAGTGAGTCGGGACTAGCGGAAGAGACCCAGTACTTC CAISESGLAEETQYF
once TRBD2 TRBJ2-3 TRBV6-5 TGTGCCAGCAGTGGGCGAAGCGGGAGGGCAGATACGCAGTATTTT CASSGRSGRADTQYF
. . TRBJ1-1 TRBV9 TGTGCCAGCAGTACAGGGACGGGTTACACTGAAGCTTTCTTT CASSTGTGYTEAFF
. TRBD2 TRBJ2-5 TRBV2 TGTGCCAGTTCCGGGACTAGCGGGACCCAATCAGTGGGGGAGACCCAGTACTTC CASSGTSGTQSVGETQYF
. . TRBJ2-5 TRBV30 TGTGCCTGGAAAAACCAGGGGAGGGAAGAGACCCAGTACTTC CAWKNQGREETQYF
. . TRBJ1-3 TRBV13 TGTGCCAGCAGCTTATACAGAGGAAACACCATATATTTT CASSLYRGNTIYF
. TRBD2 TRBJ2-4 TRBV7-8 TGTGCCAGCAGTCCCAGGGTAGCGGGAGATACTACAGACAAAAACATTCAGTACTTC CASSPRVAGDTTDKNIQYF
. . TRBJ2-3 TRBV9 TGTGCCAGCAGCGTAGGTACAGGCACCCTCTTCACAGATACGCAGTATTTT CASSVGTGTLFTDTQYF
. TRBD1 TRBJ2-1 TRBV4-2 TGTGCCAGCAGCCTTGGTCCGGTGTGGGACAGGGGCAATGAGCAGTTCTTC CASSLGPVWDRGNEQFF